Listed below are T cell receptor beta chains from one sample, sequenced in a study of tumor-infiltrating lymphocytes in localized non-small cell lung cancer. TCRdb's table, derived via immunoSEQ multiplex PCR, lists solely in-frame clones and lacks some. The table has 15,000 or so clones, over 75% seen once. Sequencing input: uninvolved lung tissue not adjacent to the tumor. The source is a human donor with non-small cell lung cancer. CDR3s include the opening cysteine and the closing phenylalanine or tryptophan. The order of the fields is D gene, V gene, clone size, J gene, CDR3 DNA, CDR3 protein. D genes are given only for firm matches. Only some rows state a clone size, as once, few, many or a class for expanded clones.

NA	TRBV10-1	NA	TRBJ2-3	TGCGCCAGCAGTGAAAGGGGACCAGATACGCAGTATTTT	CASSERGPDTQYF
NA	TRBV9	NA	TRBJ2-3	TGTGCCAGCAGCGTAGGCCCAGAGATTAGAACAGATACGCAGTATTTT	CASSVGPEIRTDTQYF
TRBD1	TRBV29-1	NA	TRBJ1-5	TGCAGCGTTATGGTAGGACAGGCCGGCGGCAATCAGCCCCAGCATTTT	CSVMVGQAGGNQPQHF
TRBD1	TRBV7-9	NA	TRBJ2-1	TGTGCCCACTCGGACAGGAATTACAATGAGCAGTTCTTC	CAHSDRNYNEQFF
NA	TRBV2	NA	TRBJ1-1	TGTGCCAGCAGGCCACGGGGAGGGAACACTGAAGCTTTCTTT	CASRPRGGNTEAFF
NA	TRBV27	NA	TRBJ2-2	TGTGCCAGCAGTTACGGTACGAACACCGGGGAGCTGTTTTTT	CASSYGTNTGELFF
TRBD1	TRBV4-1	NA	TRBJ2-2	TGCGCCAGCAGCCAAGTGGGGACAGGATACACCGGGGAGCTGTTTTTT	CASSQVGTGYTGELFF
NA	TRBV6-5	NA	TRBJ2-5	TGTGCCAGCAGTTCGGCACAGGGATCACAAGAGACCCAGTACTTC	CASSSAQGSQETQYF
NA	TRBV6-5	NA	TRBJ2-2	TGTGCCAGCAGACAACAGGGTACGAACACCGGGGAGCTGTTTTTT	CASRQQGTNTGELFF
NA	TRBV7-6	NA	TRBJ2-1	TGTGCCAGCAGCTTAGACGGGAGAGGTCGGAATGAGCAGTTCTTC	CASSLDGRGRNEQFF
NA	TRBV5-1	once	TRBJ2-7	TGCGCCAGCAGCTTGGACGGATACGAGCAGTACTTC	CASSLDGYEQYF
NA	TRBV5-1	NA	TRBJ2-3	TGCGCCGGAGCGAGAGGGGCAGGGTCGAGCACAGATACGCAGTATTTT	CAGARGAGSSTDTQYF
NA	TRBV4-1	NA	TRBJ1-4	TGCGCCAGCAGCCAGGGAACGGCCGGCGGACTGTTTTTT	CASSQGTAGGLFF
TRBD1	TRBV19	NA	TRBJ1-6	TGTGCCAGTAGTGGTACAGGGGGGGGGAATTCACCCCTCCACTTT	CASSGTGGGNSPLHF
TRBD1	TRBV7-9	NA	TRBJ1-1	TGTGCCAGCAGCTCGACAGGGGGCTGGACTGAAGCTTTCTTT	CASSSTGGWTEAFF
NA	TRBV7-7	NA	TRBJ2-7	TGTGCTAGCAGCTTAGTCCGCGAGCAGTACTTC	CASSLVREQYF
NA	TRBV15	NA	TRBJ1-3	TGTGCCACCAGCAGAGACAGGATGTCTGGAAACACCATATATTTT	CATSRDRMSGNTIYF
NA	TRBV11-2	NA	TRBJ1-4	TGTGCCAGCAGACCAAACGATGGGGGGGCTACAACTAATGAAAAACTGTTTTTT	CASRPNDGGATTNEKLFF
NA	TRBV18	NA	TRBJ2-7	TGTGCCAGCTCACCGAACAGGGACCACGAGCAGTACTTC	CASSPNRDHEQYF
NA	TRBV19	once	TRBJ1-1	TGTGCCAGTAGTATTACGGCGCGCACTGAAGCTTTCTTT	CASSITARTEAFF
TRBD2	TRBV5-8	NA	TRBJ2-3	TGTGCCAGCAGCGCTCGAGATAGCGGGGGAATAGATACGCAGTATTTT	CASSARDSGGIDTQYF
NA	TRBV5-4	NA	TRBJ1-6	TGTGCCAGCAGCCCAAGGGAGATTAATTCACCCCTCCACTTT	CASSPREINSPLHF
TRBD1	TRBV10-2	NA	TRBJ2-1	TGCGCCAGCAGTGAGTATAGGACAGGGTACAATGAGCAGTTCTTC	CASSEYRTGYNEQFF
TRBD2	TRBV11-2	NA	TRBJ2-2	TGTGCCAGCAGCTGGGGACTAGCGGGGAACACCGGGGAGCTGTTTTTT	CASSWGLAGNTGELFF
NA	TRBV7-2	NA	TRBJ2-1	TGTGCCAGCAGCTTAGGTGGAGTAGCCATCAATGAGCAGTTCTTC	CASSLGGVAINEQFF